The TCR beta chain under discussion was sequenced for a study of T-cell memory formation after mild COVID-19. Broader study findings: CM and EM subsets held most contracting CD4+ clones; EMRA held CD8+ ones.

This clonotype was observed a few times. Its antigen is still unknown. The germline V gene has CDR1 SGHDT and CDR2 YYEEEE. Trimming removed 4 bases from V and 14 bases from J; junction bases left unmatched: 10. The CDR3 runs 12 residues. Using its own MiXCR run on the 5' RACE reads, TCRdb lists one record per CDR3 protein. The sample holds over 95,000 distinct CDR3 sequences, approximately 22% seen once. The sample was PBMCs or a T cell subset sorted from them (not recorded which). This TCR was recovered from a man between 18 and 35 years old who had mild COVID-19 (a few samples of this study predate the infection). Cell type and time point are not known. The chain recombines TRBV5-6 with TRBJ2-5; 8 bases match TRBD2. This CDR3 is CASSLQEGLDYF. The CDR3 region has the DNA TGTGCCAGCAGCCTGCAAGAGGGACTAGACTACTTC. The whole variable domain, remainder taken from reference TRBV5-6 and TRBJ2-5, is DAGVTQSPTHLIKTRGQQVTLRCSPKSGHDTVSWYQQALGQGPQFIFQYYEEEERQRGNFPDRFSGHQFPNYSSELNVNALLLGDSALYLCASSLQEGLDYFGPGTRLLVL.